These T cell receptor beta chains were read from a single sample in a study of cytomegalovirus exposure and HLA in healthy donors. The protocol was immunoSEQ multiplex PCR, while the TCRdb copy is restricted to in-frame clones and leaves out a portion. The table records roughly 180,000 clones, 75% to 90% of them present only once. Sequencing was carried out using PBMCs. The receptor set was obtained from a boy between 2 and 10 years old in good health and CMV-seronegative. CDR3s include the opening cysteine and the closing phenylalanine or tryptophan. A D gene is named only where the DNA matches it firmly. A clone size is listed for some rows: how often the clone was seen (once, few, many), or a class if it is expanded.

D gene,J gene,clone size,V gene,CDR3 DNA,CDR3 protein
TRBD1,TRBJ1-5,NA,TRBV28,TGTGCCAGCAGTTTGACAGGGGGCCCGAATCAGCCCCAGCATTTT,CASSLTGGPNQPQHF
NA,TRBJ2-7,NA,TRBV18,TGTGCCAGCTCACCAATGCCGGGGAGGTCCCTCTACGAGCAGTACTTC,CASSPMPGRSLYEQYF
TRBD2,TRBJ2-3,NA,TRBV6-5,TGTGCCAGCAGTTACTCGTCCGCGGGGGGTGGAGATACGCAGTATTTT,CASSYSSAGGGDTQYF
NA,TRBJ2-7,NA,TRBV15,TGTGCCACCAGCAGAGACCCAACAGGGCCCTACGAGCAGTACTTC,CATSRDPTGPYEQYF
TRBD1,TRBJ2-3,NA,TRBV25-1,TGTGCCAGCAGATCCACAGGGGGCACGGATACGCAGTATTTT,CASRSTGGTDTQYF
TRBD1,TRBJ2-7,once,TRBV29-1,TGCAGCGTTGCAAAGACAGGGGGTTCCTACGAGCAGTACTTC,CSVAKTGGSYEQYF
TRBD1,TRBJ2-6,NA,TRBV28,TGTGCCAGCAGTTCCACAGGGGGGTGGTCTGGGGCCAACGTCCTGACTTTC,CASSSTGGWSGANVLTF
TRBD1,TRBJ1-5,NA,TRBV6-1,TGTGCCAGCGACAGGGGCAATCAGCCCCAGCATTTT,CASDRGNQPQHF
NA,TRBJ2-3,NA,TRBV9,TGTGCCAGCAGCGTGCGGCAGGGGATCCCAGATACGCAGTATTTT,CASSVRQGIPDTQYF
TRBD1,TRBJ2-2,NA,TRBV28,TGTGCCAGCGCACAAACGGGACAGGGGACCGGGGAGCTGTTTTTT,CASAQTGQGTGELFF
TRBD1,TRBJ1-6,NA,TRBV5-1,TGCGCCAGCAGCTTGACGGGACAGGCCCGTTCGGCCCTCCACTTT,CASSLTGQARSALHF
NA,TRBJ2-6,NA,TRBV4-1,TGCGCCAGCAGCCAAGATTTCCCACTCTCTGGGGCCAACGTCCTGACTTTC,CASSQDFPLSGANVLTF
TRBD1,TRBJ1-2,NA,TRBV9,TGTGCCAGCAGCGTACGGGAGATGGACAGGGCCCATGGCTACACCTTC,CASSVREMDRAHGYTF
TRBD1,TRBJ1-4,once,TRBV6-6,TGTGCCAGCAGTCCAGCAGGGGGGAATGAAAAACTGTTTTTT,CASSPAGGNEKLFF
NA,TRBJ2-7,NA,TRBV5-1,TGCGCCAGCAGCTTGGGAGGGACACAGAACGAGCAGTACTTC,CASSLGGTQNEQYF
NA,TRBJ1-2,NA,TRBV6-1,TGTGCCAGCAGTGAAGTGATGGCAGGGGCCACCTTC,CASSEVMAGATF
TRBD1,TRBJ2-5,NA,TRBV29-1,TGCAGCGTCCGAGGACAGGGGAAAGCGGCCGGGACCCAGTACTTC,CSVRGQGKAAGTQYF
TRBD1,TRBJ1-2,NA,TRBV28,TGTGCCACACAGGGGGAAACGGATGGCTACACCTTC,CATQGETDGYTF
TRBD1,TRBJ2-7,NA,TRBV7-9,TGTGCCAGCAGCTCGACAGGGGGGTCCTACGAGCAGTACTTC,CASSSTGGSYEQYF
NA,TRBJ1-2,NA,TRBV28,TGTGCCAGCAGTTTAGTGGCCTATGGCTACACCTTC,CASSLVAYGYTF
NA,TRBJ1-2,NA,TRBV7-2,TGTGCCAGCAGCTTAGATCAGCGATACTATGGCTACACCTTC,CASSLDQRYYGYTF
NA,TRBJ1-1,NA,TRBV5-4,TGTGCCAGCAGCTTGGTCCAGGGGACGGGCACTGAAGCTTTCTTT,CASSLVQGTGTEAFF
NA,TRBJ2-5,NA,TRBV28,TGTGCCAGCAGCTTAAGAGTTGGGCAGCAAGAGACCCAGTACTTC,CASSLRVGQQETQYF
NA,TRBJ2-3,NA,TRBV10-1,TGCGCCAGCAGTGAGTCCGGGTTCACCCTAACAGATACGCAGTATTTT,CASSESGFTLTDTQYF
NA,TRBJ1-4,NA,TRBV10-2,TGCGCCAGCAGTGAGTTTTCAGGGGATGAAAAACTGTTTTTT,CASSEFSGDEKLFF
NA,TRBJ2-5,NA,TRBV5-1,TGCGCCAGCAGCTTGGAGGGAGTAAGAGACCCGGGAGAGAACTTC,CASSLEGVRDPGENF
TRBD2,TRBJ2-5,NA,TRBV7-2,TGTGCCAGCAGCCTATTCGGACTAGCGGGAGAAGAGACCCAGTACTTC,CASSLFGLAGEETQYF
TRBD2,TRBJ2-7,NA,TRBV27,TGTGCCAGCAGTTCCCCGGGACTAGAGCAGTACTTC,CASSSPGLEQYF
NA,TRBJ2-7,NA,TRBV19,TGTGCCAGTAGTATCCAGGGGGGAAGCTCCTACGAGCAGTACTTC,CASSIQGGSSYEQYF
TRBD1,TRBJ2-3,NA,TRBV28,TGTGCCAGCGCGGGACAGGAGTTAGATACGCAGTATTTT,CASAGQELDTQYF
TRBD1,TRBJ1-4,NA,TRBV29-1,TGCAGCGCTACGACAGGGGCAGTCCTCGGAGAAAAACTGTTTTTT,CSATTGAVLGEKLFF
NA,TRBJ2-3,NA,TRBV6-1,TGTGCCAGCAGTGAAGCGGAGGGGATCCCCACAGATACGCAGTATTTT,CASSEAEGIPTDTQYF
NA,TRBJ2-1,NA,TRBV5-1,TGCGCCAGCAGCTTCGGCGGGGAGTACAATGAGCAGTTCTTC,CASSFGGEYNEQFF
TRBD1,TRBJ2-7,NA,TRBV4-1,TGCGCCAGCAGCCTACACGCATTAGGGTCCAGGGGGCAAATCTACGAGCAGTACTTC,CASSLHALGSRGQIYEQYF
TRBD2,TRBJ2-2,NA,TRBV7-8,TGTGCCAGCAGCGTAAAACTAGCGGGGGGACCGACCGGGGAGCTGTTTTTT,CASSVKLAGGPTGELFF
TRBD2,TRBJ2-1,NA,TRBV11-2,TGTGCCAGCAGCTTGGCCACTAGCGGGGGTATGCATGAGCAGTTCTTC,CASSLATSGGMHEQFF
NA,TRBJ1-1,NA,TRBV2,TGTGCCACCGTTTGGGGGGAATCGGACACTGAAGCTTTCTTT,CATVWGESDTEAFF